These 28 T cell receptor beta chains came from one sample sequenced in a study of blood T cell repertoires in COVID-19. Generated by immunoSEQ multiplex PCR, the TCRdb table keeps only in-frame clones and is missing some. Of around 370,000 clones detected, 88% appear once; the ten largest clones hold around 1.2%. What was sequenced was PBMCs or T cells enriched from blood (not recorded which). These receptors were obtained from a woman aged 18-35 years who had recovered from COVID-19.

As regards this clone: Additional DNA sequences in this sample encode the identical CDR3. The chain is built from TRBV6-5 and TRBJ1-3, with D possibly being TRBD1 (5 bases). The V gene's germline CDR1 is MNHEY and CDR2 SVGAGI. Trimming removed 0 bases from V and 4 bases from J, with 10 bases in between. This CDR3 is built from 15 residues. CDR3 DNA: TGTGCCAGCAGTTACTCCGGGGGGTCGGGAAACACCATATATTTT. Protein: CASSYSGGSGNTIYF.

The CDR3 DNA reads as TGTGCCAGCAGACCCCAGGGGATCTATGGCTACACCTTC. Amino acid sequence: CASRPQGIYGYTF. The rearrangement links TRBV6-5 to TRBJ1-2, with D tentatively TRBD1 (6 bases). This CDR3 has 13 residues. V shed 6 bases and J shed 4 bases, with 12 bases lying between them. Germline V gives CDR1 MNHEY, CDR2 SVGAGI.

The CDR3 loop reads CASSQDGNNEQFF. CDR3 coding DNA: TGTGCCAGCAGCCAAGACGGGAACAATGAGCAGTTCTTC. The chain has TRBV4-2 and TRBJ2-1; D may be TRBD2 (5 bases). CDR1 is LGHNA and CDR2 is YNFKEQ in the germline V gene. The CDR3 is 13 residues long. The V and J ends lost 0 bases and 5 bases respectively, with 5 bases between them.

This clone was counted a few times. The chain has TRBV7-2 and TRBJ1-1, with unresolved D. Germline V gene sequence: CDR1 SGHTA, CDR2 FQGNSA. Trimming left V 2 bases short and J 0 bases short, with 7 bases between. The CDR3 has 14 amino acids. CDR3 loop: CASSLRGLNTEAFF. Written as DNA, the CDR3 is TGTGCCAGCAGCTTACGGGGATTGAACACTGAAGCTTTCTTT.

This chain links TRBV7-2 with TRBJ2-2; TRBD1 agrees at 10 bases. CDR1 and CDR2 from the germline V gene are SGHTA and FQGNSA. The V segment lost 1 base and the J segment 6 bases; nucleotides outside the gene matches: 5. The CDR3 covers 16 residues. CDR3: CASSLGTGGISGELFF. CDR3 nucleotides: TGTGCCAGCAGCTTAGGGACAGGGGGAATATCCGGGGAGCTGTTTTTT.

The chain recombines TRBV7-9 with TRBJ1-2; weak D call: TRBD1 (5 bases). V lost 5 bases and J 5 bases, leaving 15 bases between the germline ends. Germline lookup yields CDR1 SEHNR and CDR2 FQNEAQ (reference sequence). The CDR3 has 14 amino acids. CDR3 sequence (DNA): TGTGCCAGCAGCCCCGGGGGGGGTGGATATGGCTACACCTTC. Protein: CASSPGGGGYGYTF.

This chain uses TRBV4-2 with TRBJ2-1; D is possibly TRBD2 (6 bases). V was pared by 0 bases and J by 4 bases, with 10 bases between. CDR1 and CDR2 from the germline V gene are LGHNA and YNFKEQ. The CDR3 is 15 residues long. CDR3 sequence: CASSQDAGKYNEQFF. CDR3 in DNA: TGTGCCAGCAGCCAAGATGCGGGGAAATACAATGAGCAGTTCTTC.

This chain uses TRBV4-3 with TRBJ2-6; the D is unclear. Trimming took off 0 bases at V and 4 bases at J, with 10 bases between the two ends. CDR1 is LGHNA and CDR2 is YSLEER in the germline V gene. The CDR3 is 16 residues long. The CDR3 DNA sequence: TGCGCCAGCAGCCAAGAAATCAGTACCGGGGCCAACGTCCTGACTTTC. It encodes CASSQEISTGANVLTF.

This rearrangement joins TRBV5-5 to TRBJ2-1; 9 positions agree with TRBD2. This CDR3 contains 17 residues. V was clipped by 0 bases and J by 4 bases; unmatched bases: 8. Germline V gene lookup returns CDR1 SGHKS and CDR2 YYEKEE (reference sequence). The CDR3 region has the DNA TGTGCCAGCAGCTTGGACAGCGGGGGGCCTGAATACAATGAGCAGTTCTTC. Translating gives CASSLDSGGPEYNEQFF.

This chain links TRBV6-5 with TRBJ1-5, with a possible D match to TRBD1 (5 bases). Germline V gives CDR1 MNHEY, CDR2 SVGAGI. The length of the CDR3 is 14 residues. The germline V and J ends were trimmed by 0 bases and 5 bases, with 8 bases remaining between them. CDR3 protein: CASSYSGGDQPQHF. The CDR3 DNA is TGTGCCAGCAGTTACTCGGGAGGGGATCAGCCCCAGCATTTT.

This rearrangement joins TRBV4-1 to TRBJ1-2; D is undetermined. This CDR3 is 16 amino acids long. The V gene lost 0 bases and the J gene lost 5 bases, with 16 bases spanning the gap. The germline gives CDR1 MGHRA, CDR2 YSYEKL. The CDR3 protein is CASSQDELVFSYGYTF. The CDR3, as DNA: TGCGCCAGCAGCCAAGATGAACTAGTTTTCTCTTATGGCTACACCTTC.

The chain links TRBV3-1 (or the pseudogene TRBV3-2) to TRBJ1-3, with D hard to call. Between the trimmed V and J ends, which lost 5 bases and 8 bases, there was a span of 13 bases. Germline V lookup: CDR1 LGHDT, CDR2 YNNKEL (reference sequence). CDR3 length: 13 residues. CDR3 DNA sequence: TGTGCCAGCAGCTCCCGGGGAGCGGACACCATATATTTT. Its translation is CASSSRGADTIYF.

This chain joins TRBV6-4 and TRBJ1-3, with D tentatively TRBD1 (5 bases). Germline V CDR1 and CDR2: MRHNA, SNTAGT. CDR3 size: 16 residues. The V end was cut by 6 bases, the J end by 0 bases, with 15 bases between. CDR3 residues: CASSAGTPGSGNTIYF. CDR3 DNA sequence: TGTGCCAGCAGCGCGGGGACTCCAGGCTCTGGAAACACCATATATTTT.

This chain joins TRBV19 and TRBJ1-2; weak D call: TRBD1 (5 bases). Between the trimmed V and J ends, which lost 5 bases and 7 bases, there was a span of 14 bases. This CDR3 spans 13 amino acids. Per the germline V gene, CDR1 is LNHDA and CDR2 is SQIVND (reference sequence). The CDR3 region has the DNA TGTGCCAGTAGTCTCATCGGGACTTTTGGCTACACCTTC. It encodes CASSLIGTFGYTF.

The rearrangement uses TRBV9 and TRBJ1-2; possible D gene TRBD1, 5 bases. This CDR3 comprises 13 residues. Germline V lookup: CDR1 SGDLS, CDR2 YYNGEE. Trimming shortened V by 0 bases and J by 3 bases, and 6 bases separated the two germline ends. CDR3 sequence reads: CASSVGRDYGYTF. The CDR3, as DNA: TGTGCCAGCAGCGTAGGCAGGGACTATGGCTACACCTTC.

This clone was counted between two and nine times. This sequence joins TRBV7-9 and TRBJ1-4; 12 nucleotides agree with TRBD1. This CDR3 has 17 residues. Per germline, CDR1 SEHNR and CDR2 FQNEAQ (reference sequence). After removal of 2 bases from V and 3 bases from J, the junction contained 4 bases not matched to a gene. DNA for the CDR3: TGTGCCAGCAGCTTACCGGGACAGGGGGCTTCTAATGAAAAACTGTTTTTT. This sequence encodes CASSLPGQGASNEKLFF.

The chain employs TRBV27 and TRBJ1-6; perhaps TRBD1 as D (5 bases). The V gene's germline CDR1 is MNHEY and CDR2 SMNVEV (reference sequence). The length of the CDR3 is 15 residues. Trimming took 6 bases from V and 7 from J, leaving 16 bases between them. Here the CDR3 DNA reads TGTGCCAGCAGACAAGGGGTACGTGGGAATTCACCCCTCCACTTT. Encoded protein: CASRQGVRGNSPLHF.

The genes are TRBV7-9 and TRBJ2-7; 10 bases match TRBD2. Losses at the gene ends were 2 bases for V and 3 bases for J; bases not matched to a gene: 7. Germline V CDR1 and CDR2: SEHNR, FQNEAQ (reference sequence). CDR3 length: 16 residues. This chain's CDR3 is CASSLITSGAFYEQYF. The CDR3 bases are TGTGCCAGCAGCTTAATTACTAGCGGGGCGTTCTACGAGCAGTACTTC.

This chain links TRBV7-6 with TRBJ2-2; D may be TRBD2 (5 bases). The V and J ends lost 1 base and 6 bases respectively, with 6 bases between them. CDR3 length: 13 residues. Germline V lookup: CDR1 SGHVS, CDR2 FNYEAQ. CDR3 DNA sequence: TGTGCCAGCAGCTTAGGCGGGTCCGGGGAGCTGTTTTTT. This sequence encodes CASSLGGSGELFF.

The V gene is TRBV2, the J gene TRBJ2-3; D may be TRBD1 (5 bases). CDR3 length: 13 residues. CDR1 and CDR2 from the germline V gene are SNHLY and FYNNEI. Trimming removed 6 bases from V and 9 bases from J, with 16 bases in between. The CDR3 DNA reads TGTGCCAGCAGCGTAACCTCAGGGTGGACGCAGTATTTT. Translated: CASSVTSGWTQYF.

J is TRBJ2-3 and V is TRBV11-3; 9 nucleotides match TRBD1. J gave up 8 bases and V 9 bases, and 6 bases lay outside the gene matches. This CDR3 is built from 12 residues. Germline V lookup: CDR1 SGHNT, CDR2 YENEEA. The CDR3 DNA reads TGTGCCAGTTCGGGACAGGGTGGTACGCAGTATTTT. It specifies CASSGQGGTQYF. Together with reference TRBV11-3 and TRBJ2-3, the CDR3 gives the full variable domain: EAGVVQSPRYKIIEKKQPVAFWCNPISGHNTLYWYLQNLGQGPELLIRYENEEAVDDSQLPKDRFSAERLKGVDSTLKIQPAELGDSAVYLCASSGQGGTQYFGPGTRLTVL.

CDR3 residues: CASSPRGPNTEAFF. CDR3 coding DNA: TGTGCCAGCAGTCCGAGAGGGCCGAACACTGAAGCTTTCTTT. V usage is TRBV13 and J usage is TRBJ1-1; no firm D call. Germline V gene lookup returns CDR1 PRHDT and CDR2 FYEKMQ (reference sequence). V dropped 6 bases and J dropped 1 base, with 12 bases sitting between them. The CDR3 covers 14 residues.

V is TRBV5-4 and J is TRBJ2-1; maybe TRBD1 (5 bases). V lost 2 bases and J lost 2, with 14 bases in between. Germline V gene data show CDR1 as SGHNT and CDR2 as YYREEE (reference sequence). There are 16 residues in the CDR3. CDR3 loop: CASSFRDSRAYNEQFF. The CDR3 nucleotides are TGTGCCAGCAGCTTTCGAGACAGTAGAGCCTACAATGAGCAGTTCTTC.

CDR3: CSVEDTGGNEQYF. The CDR3 nucleotides read TGCAGCGTTGAAGATACAGGGGGTAACGAGCAGTACTTC. J is TRBJ2-7 and V is TRBV29-1; 8 bases are a match to TRBD1. Per germline, CDR1 SQVTM and CDR2 ANQGSEA. The CDR3 totals 13 residues. With V trimmed by 0 bases and J by 5 bases, 3 bases remained unmatched.

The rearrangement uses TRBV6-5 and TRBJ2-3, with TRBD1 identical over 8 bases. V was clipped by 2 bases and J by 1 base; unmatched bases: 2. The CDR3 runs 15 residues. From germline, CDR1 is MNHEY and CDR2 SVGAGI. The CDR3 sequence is CASSYPGQGTDTQYF. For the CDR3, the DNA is TGTGCCAGCAGTTACCCGGGACAGGGCACAGATACGCAGTATTTT.

DNA of the CDR3: TGTGCCAGCAGTCGGGGGACGAGCAGAAACTATGGCTACACCTTC. This codes for CASSRGTSRNYGYTF. The chain links TRBV28 to TRBJ1-2, with D perhaps TRBD1 (5 bases). The V end was cut by 5 bases, the J end by 2 bases, with 15 bases between. The CDR3 sequence is 15 residues long. Germline CDR1 reads MDHEN; CDR2 reads SYDVKM.

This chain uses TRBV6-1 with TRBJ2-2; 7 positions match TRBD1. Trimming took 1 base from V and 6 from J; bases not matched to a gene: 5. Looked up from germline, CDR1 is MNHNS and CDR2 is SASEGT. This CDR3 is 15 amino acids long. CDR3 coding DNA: TGTGCCAGCAGTGAAGGGCTCACAGGGGCCGGGGAGCTGTTTTTT. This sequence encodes CASSEGLTGAGELFF.

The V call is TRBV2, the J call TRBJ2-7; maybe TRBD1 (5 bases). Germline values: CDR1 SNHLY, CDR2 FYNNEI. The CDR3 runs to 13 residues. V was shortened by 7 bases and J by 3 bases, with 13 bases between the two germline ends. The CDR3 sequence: CASTQGAIYEQYF. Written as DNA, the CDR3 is TGTGCCAGCACTCAGGGCGCTATCTACGAGCAGTACTTC. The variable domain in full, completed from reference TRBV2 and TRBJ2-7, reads EPEVTQTPSHQVTQMGQEVILRCVPISNHLYFYWYRQILGQKVEFLVSFYNNEISEKSEIFDDQFSVERPDGSNFTLKIRSTKLEDSAMYFCASTQGAIYEQYFGPGTRLTVT.